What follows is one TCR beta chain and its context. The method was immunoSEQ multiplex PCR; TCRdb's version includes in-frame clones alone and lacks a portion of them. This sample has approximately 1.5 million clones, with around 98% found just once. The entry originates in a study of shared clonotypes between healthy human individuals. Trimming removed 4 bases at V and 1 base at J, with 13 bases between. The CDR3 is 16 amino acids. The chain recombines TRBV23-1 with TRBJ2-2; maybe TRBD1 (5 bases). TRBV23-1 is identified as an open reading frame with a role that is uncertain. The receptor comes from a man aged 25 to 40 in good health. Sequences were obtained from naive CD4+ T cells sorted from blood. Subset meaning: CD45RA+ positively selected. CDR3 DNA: TGCGCCAGCAGTCCGTGGCAAGGGGAGAACACCGGGGAGCTGTTTTTT. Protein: CASSPWQGENTGELFF.